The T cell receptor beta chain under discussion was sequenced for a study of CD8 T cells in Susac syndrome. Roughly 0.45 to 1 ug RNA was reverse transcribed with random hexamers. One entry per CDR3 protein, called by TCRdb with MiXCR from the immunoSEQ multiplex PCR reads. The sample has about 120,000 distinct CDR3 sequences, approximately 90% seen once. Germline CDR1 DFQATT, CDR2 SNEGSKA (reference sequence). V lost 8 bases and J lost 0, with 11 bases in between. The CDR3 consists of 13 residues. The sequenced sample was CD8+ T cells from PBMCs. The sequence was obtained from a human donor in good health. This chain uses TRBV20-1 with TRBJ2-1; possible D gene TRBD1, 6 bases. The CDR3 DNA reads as TGCAGTCCCCTGGGGGCCTCCTACAATGAGCAGTTCTTC. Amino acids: CSPLGASYNEQFF.